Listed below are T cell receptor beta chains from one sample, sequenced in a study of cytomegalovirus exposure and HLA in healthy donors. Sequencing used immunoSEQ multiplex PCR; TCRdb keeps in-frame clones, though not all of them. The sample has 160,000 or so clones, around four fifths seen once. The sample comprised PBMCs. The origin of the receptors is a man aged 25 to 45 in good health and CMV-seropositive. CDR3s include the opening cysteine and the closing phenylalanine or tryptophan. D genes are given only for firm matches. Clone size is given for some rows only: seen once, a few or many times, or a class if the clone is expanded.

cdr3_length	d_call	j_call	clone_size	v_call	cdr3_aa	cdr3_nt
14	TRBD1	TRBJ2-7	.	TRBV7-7	CASSLGTGAYEQYF	TGTGCTAGCAGCTTAGGGACAGGGGCTTACGAGCAGTACTTC
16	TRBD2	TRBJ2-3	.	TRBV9	CASSVGLAGYTDTQYF	TGTGCCAGCAGCGTAGGACTAGCGGGGTACACAGATACGCAGTATTTT
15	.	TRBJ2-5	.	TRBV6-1	CASHKELVVVETQYF	TGTGCCAGTCATAAAGAATTAGTGGTGGTTGAGACCCAGTACTTC
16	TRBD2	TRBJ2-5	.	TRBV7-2	CASRRRPGGRGETQYF	TGTGCCAGCAGACGCAGACCGGGGGGGCGGGGAGAGACCCAGTACTTC
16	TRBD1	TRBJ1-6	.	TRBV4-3	CASSQDEGAWNSPLHF	TGCGCCAGCAGCCAAGATGAGGGGGCGTGGAATTCACCCCTCCACTTT
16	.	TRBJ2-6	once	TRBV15	CATSRDQGSGANVLTF	TGTGCCACCAGCAGAGATCAGGGCTCTGGGGCCAACGTCCTGACTTTC
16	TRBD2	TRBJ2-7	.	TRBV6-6	CASSYSGTSGPYEQYF	TGTGCCAGCAGTTACTCGGGGACTAGCGGTCCTTACGAGCAGTACTTC
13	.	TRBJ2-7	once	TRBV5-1	CASSEPGVYEQYF	TGCGCCAGTAGTGAACCAGGGGTCTACGAGCAGTACTTC
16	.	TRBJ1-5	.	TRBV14	CASSRTGKHSNQPQHF	TGTGCCAGCAGCAGAACGGGAAAACATAGCAATCAGCCCCAGCATTTT
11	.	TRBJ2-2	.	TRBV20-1	CSMGRTGELFF	TGCAGTATGGGGAGGACCGGGGAGCTGTTTTTT
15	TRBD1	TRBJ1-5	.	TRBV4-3	CASSHGTGSHQPQHF	TGCGCCAGCAGCCACGGGACAGGGAGCCATCAGCCCCAGCATTTT
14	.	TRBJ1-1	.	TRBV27	CASNTRAGNTEAFF	TGTGCCAGCAACACCAGGGCAGGGAACACTGAAGCTTTCTTT
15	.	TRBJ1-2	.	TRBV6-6	CASSYSSAGAEGYTF	TGTGCCAGCAGTTACTCGTCCGCGGGCGCGGAGGGCTACACCTTC
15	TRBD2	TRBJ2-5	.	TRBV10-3	CAISYSGGGQETQYF	TGTGCCATCAGTTATAGCGGGGGGGGACAAGAGACCCAGTACTTC
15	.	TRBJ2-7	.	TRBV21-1	CASSKEGEAGDEQYF	TGTGCCAGCAGCAAAGAGGGTGAAGCGGGGGACGAGCAGTACTTC
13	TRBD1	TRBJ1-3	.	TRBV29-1	CSVWTGTGNTIYF	TGCAGCGTTTGGACAGGGACTGGAAACACCATATATTTT
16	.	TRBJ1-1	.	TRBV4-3	CASSRHPGGAGTEAFF	TGCGCCAGCAGCCGTCACCCCGGGGGGGCGGGCACTGAAGCTTTCTTT
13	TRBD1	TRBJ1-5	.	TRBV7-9	CATRDRSNQPQHF	TGTGCCACCCGGGACAGGAGCAATCAGCCCCAGCATTTT
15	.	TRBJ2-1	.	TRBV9	CASSVTSGYNNEQFF	TGTGCCAGCAGCGTGACCAGCGGGTATAACAATGAGCAGTTCTTC
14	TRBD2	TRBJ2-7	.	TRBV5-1	CASSLAGTSVEQYF	TGCGCCAGCAGCTTAGCCGGGACTAGCGTCGAGCAGTACTTC
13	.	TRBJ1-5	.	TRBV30	CAWSDRDDQPQHF	TGTGCCTGGAGTGACAGAGACGATCAGCCCCAGCATTTT
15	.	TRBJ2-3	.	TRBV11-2	CASSLGGVGTDTQYF	TGTGCCAGCAGCTTAGGGGGGGTTGGGACAGATACGCAGTATTTT
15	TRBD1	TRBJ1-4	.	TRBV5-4	CASSPGTGGNEKLFF	TGTGCCAGCAGCCCCGGGACAGGGGGAAATGAAAAACTGTTTTTT
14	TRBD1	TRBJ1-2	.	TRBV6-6	CASTYSGTGSGYTF	TGTGCCAGCACCTATAGTGGGACAGGGTCTGGCTACACCTTC
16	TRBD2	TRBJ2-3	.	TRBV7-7	CASSLEVSAGPDTQYF	TGTGCTAGCAGCTTGGAGGTCTCAGCGGGGCCAGATACGCAGTATTTT
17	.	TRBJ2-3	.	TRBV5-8	CASSLWGLAIGTDTQYF	TGTGCCAGCAGCTTGTGGGGCCTAGCGATTGGCACAGATACGCAGTATTTT
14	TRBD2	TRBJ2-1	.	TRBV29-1	CSVEARGVYNEQFF	TGCAGCGTTGAGGCGCGGGGGGTCTACAATGAGCAGTTCTTC
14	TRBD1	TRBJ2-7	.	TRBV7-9	CASSKQGGNYEQYF	TGTGCCAGCAGCAAACAGGGGGGTAACTACGAGCAGTACTTC
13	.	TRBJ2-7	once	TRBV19	CASSIGRAYEQYF	TGTGCCAGTAGTATAGGGCGGGCCTACGAGCAGTACTTC
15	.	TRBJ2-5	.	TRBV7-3	CASSLGGSYQETQYF	TGTGCCAGCAGCTTAGGGGGCTCGTACCAAGAGACCCAGTACTTC
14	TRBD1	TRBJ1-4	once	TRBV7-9	CASSQTGGNEKLFF	TGTGCCAGCAGCCAGACAGGGGGTAATGAAAAACTGTTTTTT
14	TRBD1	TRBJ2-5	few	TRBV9	CASSAGQARETQYF	TGTGCCAGCAGCGCGGGACAGGCGAGAGAGACCCAGTACTTC
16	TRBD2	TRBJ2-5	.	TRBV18	CASSFGLAGDQETQYF	TGTGCCAGCTCTTTCGGACTAGCGGGTGACCAAGAGACCCAGTACTTC
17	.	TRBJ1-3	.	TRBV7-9	CASSLGGRLNSGNTIYF	TGTGCCAGCAGCTTAGGTGGCAGGTTGAACTCTGGAAACACCATATATTTT
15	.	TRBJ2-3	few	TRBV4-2	CASSQVDRSTDTQYF	TGTGCCAGCAGCCAAGTAGACAGATCCACAGATACGCAGTATTTT
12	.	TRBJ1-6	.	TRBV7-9	CASSASSSPLHF	TGTGCCAGCAGCGCATCCAGTTCACCCCTCCACTTT
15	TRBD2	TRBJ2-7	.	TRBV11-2	CASSLSGGVSYEQYF	TGTGCCAGCAGCTTATCGGGGGGTGTCTCCTACGAGCAGTACTTC
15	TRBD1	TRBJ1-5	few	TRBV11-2	CASSTGQGGNQPQHF	TGTGCCAGCAGCACGGGACAGGGAGGCAATCAGCCCCAGCATTTT
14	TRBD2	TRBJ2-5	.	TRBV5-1	CASSFTGGPETQYF	TGCGCCAGCAGCTTCACGGGGGGGCCGGAGACCCAGTACTTC
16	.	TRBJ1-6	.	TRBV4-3	CASSQDRGTSNSPLHF	TGCGCCAGCAGCCAAGATCGAGGGACAAGTAATTCACCCCTCCACTTT
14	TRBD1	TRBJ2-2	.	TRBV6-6	CASSTQGVTGELFF	TGTGCCAGCAGTACCCAGGGGGTCACCGGGGAGCTGTTTTTT
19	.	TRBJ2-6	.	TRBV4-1	CASSEGGLLFYSGANVLTF	TGCGCCAGCAGCGAGGGAGGATTGCTTTTCTACTCTGGGGCCAACGTCCTGACTTTC
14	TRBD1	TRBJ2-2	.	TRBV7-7	CASSRDRGAGELFF	TGTGCTAGCAGCCGGGACAGGGGAGCCGGGGAGCTGTTTTTT
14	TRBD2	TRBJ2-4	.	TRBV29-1	CSVEPPGLAGIQYF	TGCAGCGTTGAGCCCCCGGGACTAGCAGGCATTCAGTACTTC
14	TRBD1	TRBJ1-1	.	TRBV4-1	CASSQRQGFTEAFF	TGCGCCAGCAGCCAAAGACAGGGGTTCACTGAAGCTTTCTTT
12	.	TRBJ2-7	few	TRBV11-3	CASSLGDTWQYF	TGTGCCAGCAGCTTAGGGGACACATGGCAGTACTTC
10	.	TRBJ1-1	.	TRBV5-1	CASSMGRAFF	TGCGCCAGCAGTATGGGGAGGGCTTTCTTT
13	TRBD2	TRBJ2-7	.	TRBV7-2	CASSLWEGDEQYF	TGTGCCAGCAGCTTATGGGAGGGAGACGAGCAGTACTTC
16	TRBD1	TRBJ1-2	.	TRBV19	CARAPGPTGGVGGYTF	TGTGCCAGGGCCCCGGGCCCGACAGGGGGCGTCGGTGGCTACACCTTC
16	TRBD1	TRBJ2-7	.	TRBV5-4	CASSLGQGVLVDEQYF	TGTGCCAGCAGCTTGGGCCAGGGGGTCCTCGTCGACGAGCAGTACTTC
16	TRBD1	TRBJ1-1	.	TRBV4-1	CASSQPWTGGSTEAFF	TGCGCCAGCAGCCAACCATGGACAGGGGGGAGCACTGAAGCTTTCTTT
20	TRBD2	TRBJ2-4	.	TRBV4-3	CASSQDPRQGRTGGRNIQYF	TGCGCCAGCAGCCAAGACCCCCGGCAGGGCCGCACGGGGGGAAGAAACATTCAGTACTTC
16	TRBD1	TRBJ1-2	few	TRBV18	CASSPPGTGGNYGYTF	TGTGCCAGCTCACCACCGGGGACAGGGGGCAACTATGGCTACACCTTC
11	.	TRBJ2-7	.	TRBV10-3	CAIRQLREQYF	TGTGCCATAAGACAGCTACGGGAGCAGTACTTC
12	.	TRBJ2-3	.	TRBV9	CASSVEPDTQYF	TGTGCCAGCAGCGTAGAGCCAGATACGCAGTATTTT
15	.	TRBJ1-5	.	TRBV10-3	CAISEVQAVNQPQHF	TGTGCCATCAGTGAAGTGCAGGCCGTCAATCAGCCCCAGCATTTT
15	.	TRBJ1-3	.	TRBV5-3	CARSYDSISGNTIYF	TGTGCCAGAAGCTACGACAGTATCTCTGGAAACACCATATATTTT